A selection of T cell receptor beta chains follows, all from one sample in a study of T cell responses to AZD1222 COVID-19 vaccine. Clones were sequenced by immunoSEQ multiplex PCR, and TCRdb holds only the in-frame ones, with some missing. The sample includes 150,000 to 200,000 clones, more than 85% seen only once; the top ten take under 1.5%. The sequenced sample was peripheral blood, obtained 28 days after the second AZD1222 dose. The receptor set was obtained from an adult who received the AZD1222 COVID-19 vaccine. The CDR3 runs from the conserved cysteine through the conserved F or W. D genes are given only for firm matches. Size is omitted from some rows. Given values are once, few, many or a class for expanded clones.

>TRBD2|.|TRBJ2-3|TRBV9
TGTGCCAGCAGCGGCGGGAGGGCTGTCTCGGGTACGCAGTATTTT
CASSGGRAVSGTQYF
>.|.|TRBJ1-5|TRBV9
TGTGCCAGCAGCGTAGAGGGGGGTCAGCCCCAGCATTTT
CASSVEGGQPQHF
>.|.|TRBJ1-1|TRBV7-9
TGTGCCAGCAGCTTACAGGGGAAGAACACTGAAGCTTTCTTT
CASSLQGKNTEAFF
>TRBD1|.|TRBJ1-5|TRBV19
TGTGCCAGTACCCCAGGTCAGGGGGCGGGACAGCCCCAGCATTTT
CASTPGQGAGQPQHF
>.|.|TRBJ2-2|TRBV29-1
TGCAGCGTCCGCACCGGGACACCGAACACCGGGGAGCTGTTTTTT
CSVRTGTPNTGELFF
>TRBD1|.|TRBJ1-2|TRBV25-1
TGTGCCAGCAGTGAACGCGGGACAGGGGGCCGTCGGGGCTACACCTTC
CASSERGTGGRRGYTF
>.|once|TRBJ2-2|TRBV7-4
TGTGCCAGCAGCTTGAGCGAAATGAACACCGGGGAGCTGTTTTTT
CASSLSEMNTGELFF
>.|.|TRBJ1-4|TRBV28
TGTGCCAGCTACGCCCGGAGGGGACGGGCTGAAAAACTGTTTTTT
CASYARRGRAEKLFF
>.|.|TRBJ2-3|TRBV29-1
TGCAGCGTTGGGGCAGCTGCTAGCACAGATACGCAGTATTTT
CSVGAAASTDTQYF
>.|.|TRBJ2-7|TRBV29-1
TGCAGCGTTGCGGGAGTCAACCCCTACGAGCAGTACTTC
CSVAGVNPYEQYF
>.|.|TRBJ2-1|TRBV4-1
TGCGCCAGCAGCCAAGTTATCACCAATGAGCAGTTCTTC
CASSQVITNEQFF
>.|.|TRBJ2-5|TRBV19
TGTGCCAGTAGTATAGATGGGGGTAACCAAGAGACCCAGTACTTC
CASSIDGGNQETQYF
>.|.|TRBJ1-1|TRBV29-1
TGCAGCGCAGATCCAGGGGCGGCTGAAGCTTTCTTT
CSADPGAAEAFF
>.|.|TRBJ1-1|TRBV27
TGTGCCAGCAGTTTTAGAGACCGAAATGAAGCTTTCTTT
CASSFRDRNEAFF
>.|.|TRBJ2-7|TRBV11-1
TGTGCCAGCAGCTTAGCCGGGGACTCCTACGAGCAGTACTTC
CASSLAGDSYEQYF
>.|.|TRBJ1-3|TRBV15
TGTGCCACCAGCCGCGGCGCAGACACTGGAAACACCATATATTTT
CATSRGADTGNTIYF
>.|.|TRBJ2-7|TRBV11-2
TGTGCCAGCAGCTTAGTCTCTTATTACGAGCAGTACTTC
CASSLVSYYEQYF
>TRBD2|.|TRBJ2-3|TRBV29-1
TGCAGCGTTGAAAACCTAGCGGGTGGAGATACGCAGTATTTT
CSVENLAGGDTQYF
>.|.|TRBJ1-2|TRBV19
TGTGCCAGTAGTATAGCCAGATTGGGGGGCTACACCTTC
CASSIARLGGYTF
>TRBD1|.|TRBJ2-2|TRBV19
TGTGCCAGTAGTACGACAGGGGGCACCGGGGAGCTGTTTTTT
CASSTTGGTGELFF
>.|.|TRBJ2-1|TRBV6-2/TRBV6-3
TGTGCCAGCAGTTACTTCGATGAGCAGTTCTTC
CASSYFDEQFF
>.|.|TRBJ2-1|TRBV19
TGTGCCAGTAGTAGCACTATTTTCTATGAGCAGTTCTTC
CASSSTIFYEQFF
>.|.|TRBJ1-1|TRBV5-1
TGCGCCAGCAGCTTGGGGTGGGCCCCCAACACTGAAGCTTTCTTT
CASSLGWAPNTEAFF
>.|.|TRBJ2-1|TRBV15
TGTGCCACCAATCGGGGCGATGAGCAGTTCTTC
CATNRGDEQFF
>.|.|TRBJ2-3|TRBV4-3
TGCGCCAGCAGCCCCCGGACTTATACTAGCACAGATACGCAGTATTTT
CASSPRTYTSTDTQYF
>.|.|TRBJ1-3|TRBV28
TGTGCCAGCAGGCGCGGTCCTGGAAACACCATATATTTT
CASRRGPGNTIYF
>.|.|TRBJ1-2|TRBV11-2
TGTGCCAGCAGCTTACTGGGCGGCAAGAACTATGGCTACACCTTC
CASSLLGGKNYGYTF
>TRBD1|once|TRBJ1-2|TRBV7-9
TGTGCCAGCAGCTTAGTCCCCAGAGACAGGGAACATGGCTACACCTTC
CASSLVPRDREHGYTF
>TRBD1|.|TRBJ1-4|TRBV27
TGTGCCAGCAGTTTAGGGGCAGGGGGGCCCACTAATGAAAAACTGTTTTTT
CASSLGAGGPTNEKLFF
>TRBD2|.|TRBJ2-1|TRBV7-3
TGTGCCAGCAGCTTAAGTAGCGGGGGGGCCCATGAGCAGTTCTTC
CASSLSSGGAHEQFF
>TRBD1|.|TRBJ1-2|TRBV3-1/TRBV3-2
TGTGCCAGCAGCCTACAGGGGGAGAATGGCTACACCTTC
CASSLQGENGYTF
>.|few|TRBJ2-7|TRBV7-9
TGTGCCAGCAGCTTGACTCCTGAGCAGTACTTC
CASSLTPEQYF
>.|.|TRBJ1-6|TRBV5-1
TGCGCCAGCAGCTTGTCCGATAATTCACCCCTCCACTTT
CASSLSDNSPLHF
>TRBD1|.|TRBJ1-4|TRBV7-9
TGTGCCAGCAGCTTAGGGGGAACAGGGGGAGCTAATGAAAAACTGTTTTTT
CASSLGGTGGANEKLFF
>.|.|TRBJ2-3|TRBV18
TGTGCCAGCTCACCTCTGAATGGAGATACGCAGTATTTT
CASSPLNGDTQYF
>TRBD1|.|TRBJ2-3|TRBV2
TGTGCCAGCAGAACCGGGACAGTGTCGCCTTCTAGCACAGATACGCAGTATTTT
CASRTGTVSPSSTDTQYF
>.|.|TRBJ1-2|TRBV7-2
TGTGCCAGCAGCTTATGGGGCGGGGGCTCGCTCTGGGGCTACACCTTC
CASSLWGGGSLWGYTF
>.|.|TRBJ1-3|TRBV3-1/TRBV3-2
TGTGCCAGCAGCCCTCTTCGGGTGAACTCTGGAAACACCATATATTTT
CASSPLRVNSGNTIYF
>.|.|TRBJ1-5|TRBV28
TGTGCCAGCAGTTTTGATCTCGGTCAGCCCCAGCATTTT
CASSFDLGQPQHF
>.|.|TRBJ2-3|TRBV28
TGTGCCAGCAGTTTCGTGGGGGCCGGCGCAGATACGCAGTATTTT
CASSFVGAGADTQYF
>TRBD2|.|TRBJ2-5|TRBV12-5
TGTGCTAGTGGGCCTAGCGGACTAGGGACCCAGTACTTC
CASGPSGLGTQYF
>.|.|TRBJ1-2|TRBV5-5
TGTGCCAGCAGCTTGGAGGGAAATAACTATGGCTACACCTTC
CASSLEGNNYGYTF
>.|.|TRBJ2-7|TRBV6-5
TGTGCCAGCAGTTACGGGGCGGTAACCTCCCCCTACGAGCAGTACTTC
CASSYGAVTSPYEQYF
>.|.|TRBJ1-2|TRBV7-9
TGTGCCAGCAGCTTAGAGAGCTATGGCTACACCTTC
CASSLESYGYTF
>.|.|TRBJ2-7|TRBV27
TGTGCCAGCAGTTGGGACGGGGAATCCTACGAGCAGTACTTC
CASSWDGESYEQYF
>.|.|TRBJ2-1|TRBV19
TGTGCCAGTATGGCGGCTGGCTCCTACAATGAGCAGTTCTTC
CASMAAGSYNEQFF
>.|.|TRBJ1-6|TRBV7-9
TGTGCCAGCAGCCCGGGGGGTGATTCACCCCTCCACTTT
CASSPGGDSPLHF
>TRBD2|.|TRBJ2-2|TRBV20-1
TGCAGTGCTAGTTCGGGGGGGCGGAACACCGGGGAGCTGTTTTTT
CSASSGGRNTGELFF
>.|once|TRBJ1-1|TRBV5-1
TGCGCCAGCAGCCGCTCCCTCATGAACACTGAAGCTTTCTTT
CASSRSLMNTEAFF
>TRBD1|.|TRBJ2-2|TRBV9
TGTGCCAGCAGCTCTCATGACAGGGGCTACACCGGGGAGCTGTTTTTT
CASSSHDRGYTGELFF
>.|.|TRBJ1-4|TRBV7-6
TGTGCCAGCAGCCCACAGGGAGGGAATGAAAAACTGTTTTTT
CASSPQGGNEKLFF
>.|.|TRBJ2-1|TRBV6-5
TGTGCCAGCAACCGGGACGTGAATGAGCAGTTCTTC
CASNRDVNEQFF
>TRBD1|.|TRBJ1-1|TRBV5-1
TGCGCCAGCAGCACCGAGGGACAGCTGGGAGCTTTCTTT
CASSTEGQLGAFF
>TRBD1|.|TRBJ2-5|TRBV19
TGTGCCAGTAGTAGGGGAAGGACAGGGCCGTTAGAGACCCAGTACTTC
CASSRGRTGPLETQYF
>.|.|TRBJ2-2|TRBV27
TGTGCCAGCAGTCTAACTCCACAGGGTTTAAGTGGCACCGGGGAGCTGTTTTTT
CASSLTPQGLSGTGELFF
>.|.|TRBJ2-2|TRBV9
TGTGCCAGCAGCGTAGAGGACGGCTACACCGGGGAGCTGTTTTTT
CASSVEDGYTGELFF
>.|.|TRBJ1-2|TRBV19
TGTGCCAGTAGTATAGGTGGACTCGGCGGCTACACCTTC
CASSIGGLGGYTF
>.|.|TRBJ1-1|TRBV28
TGTGCCAGCAGCCTCATTTACACTGAAGCTTTCTTT
CASSLIYTEAFF
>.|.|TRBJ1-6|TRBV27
TGTGCCAGCAGTTCGGACCGCCTGGGGGCTAATAATTCACCCCTCCACTTT
CASSSDRLGANNSPLHF